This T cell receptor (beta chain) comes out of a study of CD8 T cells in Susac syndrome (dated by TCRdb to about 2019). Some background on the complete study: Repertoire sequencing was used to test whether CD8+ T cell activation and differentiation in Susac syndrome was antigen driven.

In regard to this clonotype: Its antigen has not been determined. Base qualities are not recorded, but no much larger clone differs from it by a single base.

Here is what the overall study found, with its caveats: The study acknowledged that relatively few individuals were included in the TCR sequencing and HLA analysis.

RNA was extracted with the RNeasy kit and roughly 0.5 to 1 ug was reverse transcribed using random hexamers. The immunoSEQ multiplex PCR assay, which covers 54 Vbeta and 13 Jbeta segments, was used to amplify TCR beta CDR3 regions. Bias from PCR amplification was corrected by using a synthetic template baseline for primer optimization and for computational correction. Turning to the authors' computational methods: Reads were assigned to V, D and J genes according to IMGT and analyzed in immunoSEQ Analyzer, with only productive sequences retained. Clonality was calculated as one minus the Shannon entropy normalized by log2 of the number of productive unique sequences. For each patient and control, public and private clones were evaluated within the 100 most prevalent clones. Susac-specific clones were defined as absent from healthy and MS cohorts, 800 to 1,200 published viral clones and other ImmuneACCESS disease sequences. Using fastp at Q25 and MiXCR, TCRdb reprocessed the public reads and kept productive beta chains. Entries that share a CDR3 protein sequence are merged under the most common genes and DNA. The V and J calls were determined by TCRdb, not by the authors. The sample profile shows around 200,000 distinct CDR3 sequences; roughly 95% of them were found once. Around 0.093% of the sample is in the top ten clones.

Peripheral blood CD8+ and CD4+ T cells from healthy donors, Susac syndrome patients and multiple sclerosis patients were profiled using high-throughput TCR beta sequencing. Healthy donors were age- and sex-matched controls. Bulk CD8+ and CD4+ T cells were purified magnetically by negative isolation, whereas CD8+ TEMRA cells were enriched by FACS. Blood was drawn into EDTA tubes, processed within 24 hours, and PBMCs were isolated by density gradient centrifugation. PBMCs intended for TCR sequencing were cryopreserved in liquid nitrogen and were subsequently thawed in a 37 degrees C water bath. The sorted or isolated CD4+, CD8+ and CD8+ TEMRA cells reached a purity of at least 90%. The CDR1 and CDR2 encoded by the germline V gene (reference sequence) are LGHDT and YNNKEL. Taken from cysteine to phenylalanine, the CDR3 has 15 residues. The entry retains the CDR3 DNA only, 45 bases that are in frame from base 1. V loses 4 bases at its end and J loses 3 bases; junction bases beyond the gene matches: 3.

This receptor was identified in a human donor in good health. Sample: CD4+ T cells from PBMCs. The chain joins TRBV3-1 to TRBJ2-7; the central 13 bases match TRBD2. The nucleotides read TGTGCCAGCAGCCTCCGACTAGCGGGGGGCTACGAGCAGTACTTC. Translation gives CASSLRLAGGYEQYF.